The 16 T cell receptor beta chains below all came from one sample that was sequenced in a study of cytomegalovirus exposure and HLA in healthy donors (dated by TCRdb to 2017 to 2019). The library came from the immunoSEQ multiplex PCR assay. For the multiplex PCR, a mixture combining 60 forward primers for TCR Vbeta segments and 13 reverse primers for TCR Jbeta segments was used. As stored in TCRdb, this immuneACCESS dataset retains in-frame rearrangements with V and J assigned. A fraction of the clones does not appear; measured against another copy, unresolved V genes explain less than half of the discrepancy, and the remainder lacks a known reason. The sample's own table lists about 130,000 clones. The leading ten clones occupy around 2.7% of the sample. The sample comprised PBMCs. The receptors shown here come from a man under 40 in good health and CMV-seronegative.

V gene TRBV2 combines with J gene TRBJ2-1; TRBD2 aligns across 13 bases. With 4 bases clipped from V and 6 bases from J, the junction kept 3 bases outside the gene matches. Germline V gives CDR1 SNHLY, CDR2 FYNNEI. The CDR3 has 15 amino acids. The CDR3 bases are TGTGCCAGCAGTGCCGGGACTAGCGGGGTCAATGAGCAGTTCTTC. Its protein is CASSAGTSGVNEQFF.

The chain links TRBV5-8 to TRBJ2-1, with D unclear. CDR1 and CDR2 from the germline V gene are SGHTS and YDEGEE. The CDR3 is 14 residues long. Trimming stripped 2 bases from V and 0 bases from J, with 6 bases between. The DNA for the CDR3 is TGTGCCAGCAGCTTCCGGAGCTCCTACAATGAGCAGTTCTTC. It codes for CASSFRSSYNEQFF.

This chain uses TRBV7-2 with TRBJ2-7, with 7 bases aligning to TRBD2. Germline trimming cut 4 bases from V and 3 bases from J; bases unmatched to any gene: 3. Per the germline V gene, CDR1 is SGHTA and CDR2 is FQGNSA. The CDR3 totals 13 residues. The CDR3 protein is CASSSRDYYEQYF. CDR3 DNA: TGTGCCAGCAGCTCCCGGGACTACTACGAGCAGTACTTC.

The J gene is TRBJ2-1, the V gene TRBV5-1; a possible D gene is TRBD1 (6 bases). Germline CDR1 is SGHRS and CDR2 is YFSETQ. V was trimmed by 3 bases and J by 7 bases, leaving 11 bases between them. CDR3 length: 13 residues. The CDR3 coding sequence is TGCGCCAGCAGCTGGACAGTTGCAAATGAGCAGTTCTTC. This sequence encodes CASSWTVANEQFF. The whole variable domain, remainder taken from reference TRBV5-1 and TRBJ2-1, is KAGVTQTPRYLIKTRGQQVTLSCSPISGHRSVSWYQQTPGQGLQFLFEYFSETQRNKGNFPGRFSGRQFSNSRSEMNVSTLELGDSALYLCASSWTVANEQFFGPGTRLTVL.

The V and J genes are TRBV7-3 and TRBJ2-7; D is possibly TRBD2 (6 bases). Germline V gene data show CDR1 as SGHTA and CDR2 as FQGTGA. There are 14 residues in the CDR3. V was shortened by 9 bases and J by 5 bases, with 20 bases between the two germline ends. The CDR3, as DNA: TGTGCCAGTAGGGCAACGGGAGAGGGAGACGAGCAGTACTTC. Protein sequence: CASRATGEGDEQYF.

This chain joins TRBV4-1 and TRBJ2-1; weak D call: TRBD2 (6 bases). Trimming stripped 0 bases from V and 2 bases from J, with 11 bases between. The CDR3 contains 16 residues. Germline V lookup: CDR1 MGHRA, CDR2 YSYEKL. CDR3: CASSQEEGGAYNEQFF. For the CDR3, the DNA is TGCGCCAGCAGCCAAGAAGAGGGCGGGGCCTACAATGAGCAGTTCTTC.

This rearrangement joins TRBV27 to TRBJ2-7; 9 nucleotides align to TRBD2. Germline CDR1 is MNHEY and CDR2 is SMNVEV (reference sequence). The CDR3 loop spans 15 amino acids. The trim removed 6 bases at V and 6 bases at J, leaving 12 bases unmatched. Here the CDR3 reads CASSYWAGGDGEQYF. Written as DNA, the CDR3 is TGTGCCAGCAGCTATTGGGCGGGAGGGGATGGCGAGCAGTACTTC.

The CDR3 here is CASSGGVSKNIQYF. The CDR3 nucleotides are TGTGCCAGCAGTGGGGGGGTATCCAAAAACATTCAGTACTTC. V usage is TRBV6-5 and J usage is TRBJ2-4; 7 bases line up with TRBD2. CDR3 size: 14 residues. Looked up from germline, CDR1 is MNHEY and CDR2 is SVGAGI. The junction had 3 bases not matched to a gene; V was cut back by 5 bases and J by 2 bases.

The chain couples TRBV6-1 to TRBJ2-1; 11 bases fit TRBD2. The germline CDR1 and CDR2 sequences are MNHNS and SASEGT. The CDR3 is 15 residues long. V shed 5 bases and J 9 bases; nucleotides not matched to a gene: 9. This CDR3 reads CASSSGLAVRGEQFF. The CDR3, as DNA: TGTGCCAGCAGTTCGGGACTAGCGGTCAGGGGTGAGCAGTTCTTC.

The chain combines TRBV5-1 with TRBJ2-2; 9 bases are shared with TRBD2. This CDR3 region has 16 residues. Germline values: CDR1 SGHRS, CDR2 YFSETQ. V was clipped by 0 bases and J by 2 bases; unmatched bases: 2. Here the CDR3 DNA reads TGCGCCAGCAGCTTGGGACTAGCGGACAACACCGGGGAGCTGTTTTTT. Its protein product is CASSLGLADNTGELFF.

The chain has TRBV4-1 and TRBJ1-2; 8 nucleotides match TRBD1. In germline, CDR1 is MGHRA, CDR2 YSYEKL. This CDR3 region has 15 residues. V lost 2 bases, J lost 5 bases, and 7 bases stayed unmatched. CDR3 bases: TGCGCCAGCAGCCAACGAGACAGGGGAGGATATGGCTACACCTTC. It encodes CASSQRDRGGYGYTF.

The chain joins TRBV30 to TRBJ2-6, with 8 bases identical to TRBD1. This CDR3 spans 17 amino acids. The V and J ends lost 2 bases and 2 bases, in that order; junction bases with no gene match: 8. The germline V gene has CDR1 GTSNPN and CDR2 SVGIG (reference sequence). The CDR3 region is CAWSPWTGLPGANVLTF. Written as DNA, the CDR3 is TGTGCCTGGAGTCCCTGGACAGGGCTACCTGGGGCCAACGTCCTGACTTTC.

CDR3 nucleotide sequence: TGTGCCAGCAGTGAATTGGGACTCTACAATGAGCAGTTCTTC. Encoded protein: CASSELGLYNEQFF. The chain has TRBV6-1 and TRBJ2-1; maybe TRBD2 (6 bases). This CDR3 is 14 amino acids long. V shed 2 bases and J shed 3 bases, with 8 bases lying between them. The V gene's germline CDR1 is MNHNS and CDR2 SASEGT.

The chain couples TRBV19 to TRBJ2-7; possibly TRBD2 for D (5 bases). Trimming took off 6 bases at V and 2 bases at J, with 17 bases between the two ends. From germline, CDR1 is LNHDA and CDR2 SQIVND (reference sequence). The CDR3 contains 15 residues. As DNA, the CDR3 is TGTGCCAGTAGCCATCCTGGGAGTAACCCCTACGAGCAGTACTTC. It specifies CASSHPGSNPYEQYF. Full variable domain (outside the CDR3, taken from reference TRBV19 and TRBJ2-7): DGGITQSPKYLFRKEGQNVTLSCEQNLNHDAMYWYRQDPGQGLRLIYYSQIVNDFQKGDIAEGYSVSREKKESFPLTVTSAQKNPTAFYLCASSHPGSNPYEQYFGPGTRLTVT.

This chain connects TRBV7-9 to TRBJ1-1, with 7 bases lining up with TRBD1. CDR1 is SEHNR, CDR2 FQNEAQ, per germline (reference sequence). The CDR3 is 15 residues long. Unmatched junction bases numbered 2, after V lost 0 bases and J lost 1 base. The CDR3 protein is CASSLAQGRNTEAFF. CDR3 nucleotide sequence: TGTGCCAGCAGCTTAGCACAGGGGCGGAACACTGAAGCTTTCTTT. The whole variable domain, remainder taken from reference TRBV7-9 and TRBJ1-1, is DTGVSQNPRHKITKRGQNVTFRCDPISEHNRLYWYRQTLGQGPEFLTYFQNEAQLEKSRLLSDRFSAERPKGSFSTLEIQRTEQGDSAMYLCASSLAQGRNTEAFFGQGTRLTVV.

J is TRBJ2-3 and V is TRBV5-1, with unresolved D. This CDR3 is 13 amino acids long. Germline V gives CDR1 SGHRS, CDR2 YFSETQ. Trimming took off 0 bases at V and 4 bases at J, with 6 bases between the two ends. CDR3 protein: CASSLAIADTQYF. In nucleotides, the CDR3 is TGCGCCAGCAGCTTGGCTATAGCAGATACGCAGTATTTT.